This entry concerns a single T cell receptor (beta chain). Antigen unknown. Using immunoSEQ multiplex PCR, the repertoire was profiled, and TCRdb retains in-frame clones only, with some absent. The sample yields over 65,000 clones, 91% seen once. V was pared by 8 bases and J by 5 bases, with 18 bases between. This CDR3 comprises 14 residues. Germline V gene sequence: CDR1 KGHSH, CDR2 LQKENI. The data are from a study of graft-versus-host responses after intestinal transplantation. On the study more broadly: Once they had received anti-thymocyte globulin induction, all recipients took tacrolimus and steroids for around 3 years. Study-level findings and limits: Researchers found GvH clones in recipient marrow, and some showed up first in ileum or blood. Allografts of patients with graft-donor T cell macrochimerism showed high graft-versus-host to host-versus-graft clone ratios. With peak circulating GvH clone levels came an association with early post-transplant HvG declines.

The source was unstimulated CD4+ T cells sorted from spleen or lymph node cells, collected before intestinal transplant. The chain couples TRBV18 to TRBJ1-1, with a weak D call TRBD1 (5 bases). The TCR was taken from a human donor who received an intestinal transplant. Here the CDR3 DNA reads TGTGCCAGCACAGTCAGGGCTGAGAGTACTGAAGCTTTCTTT. Translated: CASTVRAESTEAFF.